This T cell receptor beta chain was identified in a study of blood T cells in healthy people across ages. General study points: Expanded clonotype shifts may have been confounded, as the donors had an unknown CMV status.

The authors extracted at least 6 micrograms of total RNA per sample. Comments on this clonotype: Its specificity is unknown.

V was shortened by 4 bases and J by 8 bases, with 16 bases between the two germline ends. The CDR3 is 14 residues long. Germline CDR1 is SGDLS and CDR2 is YYNGEE. For the second PCR, which ran for about 6 to 11 cycles, a sample-barcoded 5' primer and a J-beta primer mix were used. Each cDNA molecule received a tag from a template-switch adaptor that had 12 random nucleotides. TCRdb recomputed calls from the 5' RACE reads with MiXCR, one row per CDR3 protein. The sample yields 1.8 million or so distinct CDR3 sequences, 39% seen once. Material: blood. This clonotype originated in a human donor in good health. The V and J genes are TRBV9 and TRBJ1-5, with D possibly matching TRBD1 (5 bases). The CDR3 sequence is CASSPGQGGEPQHF. CDR3 bases: TGTGCCAGCAGCCCGGGTCAGGGCGGAGAGCCCCAGCATTTT.